The subject of this entry is one TCR beta chain. How the authors handled the data: Amplifying reference gene primers gave estimates of nucleated cell counts. Clones were read by immunoSEQ multiplex PCR, and TCRdb kept only the in-frame ones, dropping some. V and J calls and clone size come straight from that table; D and trimming were deduced from the DNA. The table records 400,000 to 450,000 clones, approximately 90% of them present only once. This sample is drawn from a study of blood T cell repertoires in COVID-19. Study overall: Spain, Italy and the United States supplied samples that represented acute and convalescent COVID-19. T cells, B-cell-depleted T cells, or PBMCs provided the cDNA or gDNA that served as material.

One Seattle source followed patients from active infection through their disease course. Germline V gene lookup returns CDR1 MNHNY and CDR2 SVGAGI (reference sequence). The CDR3 runs 15 residues. V was clipped by 6 bases and J by 5 bases, with 19 bases between them. The specimen sequenced was peripheral blood. This clonotype originated in a woman in her thirties or forties with COVID-19, enrolled during active disease. The chain couples TRBV6-6 to TRBJ1-1, with D tentatively TRBD1 (5 bases). CDR3 protein: CASSLPRRGDTEAFF. In DNA, the CDR3 is TGTGCCAGCAGCCTTCCCAGACGGGGGGATACTGAAGCTTTCTTT.